This T cell receptor beta chain originates from a study of blood T cell repertoires in COVID-19. Trimming at V came to 7 bases and at J to 5 bases, leaving 7 bases not matched to a gene. Germline V gene lookup returns CDR1 MDHEN and CDR2 SYDVKM. CDR3 length: 15 residues. Sequenced by immunoSEQ multiplex PCR; TCRdb stores in-frame clones only, minus some. In the table there are some 220,000 clones, 80% to 90% of which are singletons. Material for sequencing was PBMCs or T cells enriched from blood (not recorded which). The chain joins TRBV28 to TRBJ2-1, with 11 bases aligning to TRBD1. The sequence was collected from a woman in her 50s in a cohort exposed to, infected with or recovered from COVID-19 (not recorded which). The CDR3: CASTKGQGANNEQFF. The CDR3 DNA reads as TGTGCCAGCACCAAAGGACAGGGGGCTAACAATGAGCAGTTCTTC.